The next 27 T cell receptor beta chains were all read from a single sample in a study of blood T cells in healthy people across ages. Then a second PCR, running roughly 7 to 11 cycles, was carried out with a sample-barcoded 5' primer and a J-beta primer mix. TCRdb re-called the 5' RACE reads with MiXCR, one entry per CDR3 protein. The sample has over 600,000 distinct CDR3 sequences, 46% seen once. Sequences were obtained from blood. All receptors derive from a man older than 75 in good health.

J is TRBJ2-3 and V is TRBV20-1; the D is unclear. Germline-derived CDR1 and CDR2 are DFQATT and SNEGSKA (reference sequence). With 2 bases removed from V and 4 bases from J, the gap between germline ends came to 10 bases. The CDR3 runs 13 residues. CDR3 loop: CSARIPDADTQYF. The CDR3, as DNA: TGCAGTGCTAGAATCCCGGACGCAGATACGCAGTATTTT.

This clonotype was seen a few times. The CDR3 is CAITSGQSTDTQYF. The DNA of the CDR3 is TGTGCCATTACTTCGGGACAGTCCACAGATACGCAGTATTTT. The rearrangement uses TRBV10-3 and TRBJ2-3, with 7 bases fitting TRBD1. With 9 bases clipped from V and 2 bases from J, the junction kept 8 bases outside the gene matches. CDR1 and CDR2 from the germline V gene are ENHRY and SYGVKD. The CDR3 length is 14 residues.

This chain connects TRBV29-1 to TRBJ1-1; 7 nucleotides match TRBD1. J was trimmed by 4 bases and V by 6 bases; bases with no gene match: 8. Looked up from germline, CDR1 is SQVTM and CDR2 is ANQGSEA. This CDR3 spans 13 amino acids. The CDR3 loop is CSVVRQGSTEAFF. CDR3 in DNA: TGCAGCGTCGTCCGACAGGGAAGCACTGAAGCTTTCTTT. Based on the CDR3 plus reference TRBV29-1 and TRBJ1-1, the full variable domain is SAVISQKPSRDICQRGTSLTIQCQVDSQVTMMFWYRQQPGQSLTLIATANQGSEATYESGFVIDKFPISRPNLTFSTLTVSNMSPEDSSIYLCSVVRQGSTEAFFGQGTRLTVV.

The V gene is TRBV10-3, the J gene TRBJ1-2; D is uncertain. CDR3 length: 14 amino acids. Germline V gives CDR1 ENHRY, CDR2 SYGVKD. V lost 0 bases and J lost 6, with 11 bases in between. CDR3 loop: CAISESLWENGYTF. CDR3 sequence (DNA): TGTGCCATCAGTGAGTCTCTTTGGGAGAATGGCTACACCTTC.

This clonotype was seen only a few times. The rearrangement links TRBV27 to TRBJ2-5; 10 bases map to TRBD1. The V gene's germline CDR1 is MNHEY and CDR2 SMNVEV (reference sequence). CDR3 length: 16 amino acids. J lost 5 bases, V lost 8 bases, and 14 bases had no gene match. The CDR3 is CASRQGSGTGVETQYF. The CDR3 nucleotides read TGTGCCAGCCGACAGGGGTCCGGGACAGGGGTGGAGACCCAGTACTTC.

The V gene is TRBV6-1, the J gene TRBJ2-2; D is perhaps TRBD1 (6 bases). V lost 5 bases, J lost 3 bases, and 13 bases lay in between. The CDR3 totals 15 residues. The germline V gene has CDR1 MNHNS and CDR2 SASEGT. The CDR3 sequence: CASSRSGQHTGELFF. In nucleotides, the CDR3 is TGTGCCAGCAGTCGCTCGGGACAACACACCGGGGAGCTGTTTTTT.

The V call is TRBV30, the J call TRBJ2-1; 11 bases align to TRBD2. From germline, CDR1 is GTSNPN and CDR2 SVGIG (reference sequence). The CDR3 spans 12 residues. Trimming removed 8 bases from V and 5 bases from J; junction bases left unmatched: 2. The CDR3 DNA follows: TGTGCCGGGGGACTAGCGGACAATGAGCAGTTCTTC. Translation: CAGGLADNEQFF.

This clonotype was found a few times. This chain joins TRBV24-1 and TRBJ2-1; 9 bases line up with TRBD2. The CDR3 totals 17 residues. Germline assignment: CDR1 KGHDR and CDR2 SFDVKD. The V gene end was trimmed by 2 bases and the J gene end by 6 bases; junction bases not matched to a gene: 10. CDR3 residues: CATSDYKIAGEGNEQFF. CDR3 DNA: TGTGCCACCAGTGATTATAAGATAGCGGGAGAGGGCAATGAGCAGTTCTTC.

In regard to this clonotype: A junction boundary mismatches the germline segment, possibly from a read error. The CDR3 sequence is CASSQRRTSNIGELFF. The CDR3 region has the DNA TGTGCCAGCAGTCAAAGGCGCACGTCGAACATCGGGGAGCTGTTTTTT. The chain is built from TRBV7-8 and TRBJ2-2, with D uncertain. This CDR3 region has 16 residues. Germline V gene sequence: CDR1 SGHVS, CDR2 FQNEAQ.

This clonotype has ten or more counts. V and J are TRBV12-3 or TRBV12-4 and TRBJ2-5, with a possible D match to TRBD2 (5 bases). Between the trimmed V and J ends, which lost 6 bases and 5 bases, there was a span of 22 bases. The CDR3 runs 16 residues. The DNA of the CDR3 is TGTGCCAGCAGCCGCTTAGGTCCGGACTTCAGGGAGACCCAGTACTTC. Translating it yields CASSRLGPDFRETQYF.

V gene TRBV7-7 combines with J gene TRBJ2-7; D unclear. The end of the DNA aligns better with TRBJ2-5, so the J call may be wrong. Per germline, CDR1 SSHAT and CDR2 FNYEAQ (reference sequence). The CDR3 covers 13 residues. The CDR3 DNA sequence: TGTGCCAGCAGCTGTGGAGTCCAAGAGACCCAGTACTTC. Translating gives CASSCGVQETQYF.

Note on this clonotype: One junction end does not reproduce the germline sequence, and a read error may be involved. This chain connects TRBV20-1 to TRBJ2-3; TRBD2 aligns across 13 bases. This CDR3 region has 16 residues. CDR1 and CDR2 from the germline V gene are DFQATT and SNEGSKA (reference sequence). Here the CDR3 DNA reads TGCAGTGCTAGCGGAGAGACTAGCGGGAGGTTCGATACGCTGTATTTT. It translates to CSASGETSGRFDTLYF.

This clonotype was detected many times. V usage is TRBV27 and J usage is TRBJ2-3, with unresolved D. Germline V gene sequence: CDR1 MNHEY, CDR2 SMNVEV (reference sequence). The CDR3 sequence is 14 residues long. Between the trimmed V and J ends, which lost 0 bases and 1 base, there was a span of 5 bases. CDR3 in DNA: TGTGCCAGCAGTTTATCAGCTCGCACAGATACGCAGTATTTT. As protein: CASSLSARTDTQYF.

V and J are TRBV30 and TRBJ2-3; D remains ambiguous. The CDR3 consists of 14 residues. The germline V gene encodes CDR1 GTSNPN and CDR2 SVGIG (reference sequence). Trimming removed 3 bases at V and 4 bases at J, with 14 bases between. CDR3 region: CAWSFSWSSDTQYF. The CDR3 DNA is TGTGCCTGGAGCTTCTCATGGAGCTCAGATACGCAGTATTTT.

V gene TRBV7-2 combines with J gene TRBJ2-3, with D maybe TRBD2 (6 bases). V lost 10 bases and J 0 bases, leaving 14 bases between the germline ends. The CDR3 is made up of 14 amino acids. In germline, CDR1 is SGHTA, CDR2 FQGNSA. The CDR3, as DNA: TGTGCCACCATGGGGGACTTAAGCACAGATACGCAGTATTTT. It specifies CATMGDLSTDTQYF.

V is TRBV27 and J is TRBJ1-2; 8 bases align to TRBD1. V lost 4 bases and J lost 7; bases outside the gene matches: 8. Per the germline V gene, CDR1 is MNHEY and CDR2 is SMNVEV (reference sequence). The CDR3 extends over 14 amino acids. CDR3 in DNA: TGTGCCAGCAGTTCGCGGACAGGGAGTCCTGGCTACACCTTC. Translating gives CASSSRTGSPGYTF.

The rearrangement links TRBV27 to TRBJ1-4; D gene uncertain. The germline V and J ends were trimmed by 8 bases and 2 bases, with 12 bases remaining between them. The CDR3 has 14 amino acids. Germline V gene lookup returns CDR1 MNHEY and CDR2 SMNVEV (reference sequence). The CDR3 is CASGSGSTNEKLFF. CDR3 sequence (DNA): TGTGCCAGCGGTTCAGGTTCCACTAATGAAAAACTGTTTTTT.

J is TRBJ2-7 and V is TRBV4-2, with no clear D. The CDR3 loop spans 15 amino acids. Deletions cut 1 base from V and 1 base from J, with 11 bases between. Germline V gene data show CDR1 as LGHNA and CDR2 as YNFKEQ. The CDR3 loop reads CASSQVGAQSYEQYF. The CDR3 nucleotides read TGTGCCAGCAGCCAAGTAGGAGCCCAGTCCTACGAGCAGTACTTC.

Details on this clonotype: This sequence may be a read error, since a much larger clone differs from it by one base. CDR3 residues: CASSLVRGFGTETFF. Here the CDR3 DNA reads TGTGCCAGCAGCTTAGTTAGGGGGTTCGGCACTGAAACTTTCTTT. The chain combines TRBV7-2 with TRBJ1-1; D is perhaps TRBD1 (6 bases). This CDR3 has 15 residues. Germline values: CDR1 SGHTA, CDR2 FQGNSA. Together with reference TRBV7-2 and TRBJ1-1, the CDR3 gives the full variable domain: GAGVSQSPSNKVTEKGKDVELRCDPISGHTALYWYRQSLGQGLEFLIYFQGNSAPDKSGLPSDRFSAERTGGSVSTLTIQRTQQEDSAVYLCASSLVRGFGTETFFGQGTRLTVV.

The rearrangement joins TRBV7-9 to TRBJ1-1, with D unclear. Deletions cut 1 base from V and 1 base from J, with 7 bases between. The germline V gene has CDR1 SEHNR and CDR2 FQNEAQ (reference sequence). This CDR3 has 14 residues. In DNA, the CDR3 is TGTGCCAGCAGCTTAGATGTTAGGAACACTGAAGCTTTCTTT. As protein: CASSLDVRNTEAFF.

This rearrangement joins TRBV28 to TRBJ1-5; no definite D call. Germline-derived CDR1 and CDR2 are MDHEN and SYDVKM. The CDR3 spans 20 residues. Between the trimmed V and J ends, which lost 1 base and 2 bases, there was a span of 24 bases. The CDR3 sequence is CASSLFILRGPSRGNQPQHF. As DNA, the CDR3 is TGTGCCAGCAGTTTATTTATTTTACGCGGGCCTTCACGTGGCAATCAGCCCCAGCATTTT. Full variable domain (rest looked up from reference TRBV28 and TRBJ1-5): DVKVTQSSRYLVKRTGEKVFLECVQDMDHENMFWYRQDPGLGLRLIYFSYDVKMKEKGDIPEGYSVSREKKERFSLILESASTNQTSMYLCASSLFILRGPSRGNQPQHFGDGTRLSIL.

The chain has TRBV2 and TRBJ2-5; D might be TRBD1 (5 bases). CDR1 is SNHLY and CDR2 is FYNNEI in the germline V gene. This CDR3 contains 15 residues. V was pared by 3 bases and J by 4 bases, with 15 bases between. This CDR3 is CASSEQVYQGETQYF. CDR3 DNA: TGTGCCAGCAGTGAGCAGGTCTACCAGGGAGAGACCCAGTACTTC.

This clonotype was picked up a small number of times. The chain joins TRBV10-3 to TRBJ1-2, with D tentatively TRBD1 (6 bases). The V end lost 2 bases, the J end lost 4 bases, and 14 bases lay between the germline ends. CDR1 and CDR2 from the germline V gene are ENHRY and SYGVKD. The CDR3 has 15 residues. CDR3 nucleotides: TGTGCCATCAGTGAGGAGGGGGGGATCGGCTATGGCTACACCTTC. Amino acids: CAISEEGGIGYGYTF.

DNA of the CDR3: TGTGCCAGCAGCAAGCAGACAGGGGGCAACTATGGCTACACCTTC. It translates to CASSKQTGGNYGYTF. V and J are TRBV11-1 and TRBJ1-2; 10 bases align to TRBD1. Trimming cost V 5 bases and J 2 bases; bases outside gene matches: 5. The CDR3 has 15 amino acids. CDR1 and CDR2 from the germline V gene are SGHAT and FQDESV (reference sequence).

The chain combines TRBV7-6 with TRBJ1-4, with D possibly matching TRBD1 (6 bases). This CDR3 region has 15 residues. The V gene lost 4 bases and the J gene lost 8 bases, with 17 bases spanning the gap. Germline lookup yields CDR1 SGHVS and CDR2 FNYEAQ. DNA of the CDR3: TGTGCCAGCAGCTATCTCGACAGGACTTTCGAAAAACTGTTTTTT. This sequence encodes CASSYLDRTFEKLFF.

The chain recombines TRBV29-1 with TRBJ2-3, with TRBD1 identical over 7 bases. CDR3 size: 14 residues. Trimming at V came to 5 bases and at J to 3 bases, leaving 8 bases not matched to a gene. The germline V gene has CDR1 SQVTM and CDR2 ANQGSEA. CDR3 residues: CSVYRGGATDTQYF. CDR3 coding DNA: TGCAGCGTTTATCGAGGGGGCGCAACAGATACGCAGTATTTT.

J is TRBJ2-1 and V is TRBV28; unclear D gene. The DNA matches TRBJ2-7 better at its end, which makes the J call doubtful. Per the germline V gene, CDR1 is MDHEN and CDR2 is SYDVKM. The CDR3 totals 15 residues. CDR3 nucleotide sequence: TGTGCCAGCAGTTCCCGTAAGCGAACCTACAATGAGCAGTACTTC. It translates to CASSSRKRTYNEQYF.